One sample yielded the 17 T cell receptor beta chains listed below, sequenced in a study of untreated major depressive disorder (dated by TCRdb to 2017 to 2018). The library was obtained by the immunoSEQ multiplex PCR assay. What TCRdb holds here is the immuneACCESS table cut down to in-frame rearrangements. Part of the clones is not present; checked against another copy, under half of the missing clones reflect an unresolved V gene, and the others are unexplained. This sample has about 19,000 clones in its table, and 70% to 90% of those were observed once. About 0.82% of the sample is taken by the ten largest. Sample: CD4+ T cells from PBMCs. These receptor sequences come from a woman aged 25-40 years in good health.

The chain combines TRBV20-1 with TRBJ1-1; no definite D call. This CDR3 comprises 11 residues. The V gene lost 5 bases and the J gene lost 5 bases, with 9 bases spanning the gap. The germline V gene encodes CDR1 DFQATT and CDR2 SNEGSKA (reference sequence). DNA for the CDR3: TGCAGTGCTCCCTCCGGAACTGAAGCTTTCTTT. It encodes CSAPSGTEAFF.

J is TRBJ2-1 and V is TRBV2; D possibly corresponds to TRBD2 (5 bases). The V and J ends lost 7 bases and 4 bases respectively, with 17 bases between them. The CDR3 is 15 amino acids. Germline lookup yields CDR1 SNHLY and CDR2 FYNNEI. The CDR3 is CASIRSGAIYNEQFF. The DNA for the CDR3 is TGTGCCAGCATTAGAAGCGGAGCTATTTACAATGAGCAGTTCTTC.

The chain uses TRBV2 and TRBJ2-3; D is perhaps TRBD2 (5 bases). Germline V gene sequence: CDR1 SNHLY, CDR2 FYNNEI. V gave up 8 bases and J gave up 0 bases, with 18 bases separating them. This CDR3 is 16 amino acids long. CDR3 in DNA: TGTGCCAGCGGACCCCGTTTCGGCGGGAGCACAGATACGCAGTATTTT. It yields the protein CASGPRFGGSTDTQYF.

The V gene is TRBV28, the J gene TRBJ1-6; D uncertain. The length of the CDR3 is 14 residues. The ends were cut back, 3 bases at V and 8 bases at J, with 11 bases in the middle. Looked up from germline, CDR1 is MDHEN and CDR2 is SYDVKM. The CDR3 sequence is CASSFRVTHSPLHF. Written as DNA, the CDR3 is TGTGCCAGCAGTTTTCGTGTCACCCATTCACCCCTCCACTTT.

This clone was observed a single time. V usage is TRBV9 and J usage is TRBJ2-3; D remains unclear. CDR3 length: 15 amino acids. Trimming took off 6 bases at V and 2 bases at J, with 16 bases between the two ends. Looked up from germline, CDR1 is SGDLS and CDR2 is YYNGEE. The CDR3 DNA is TGTGCCAGCACCCCGTCGAGCACGGCCACAGATACGCAGTATTTT. Amino acids: CASTPSSTATDTQYF. Together with reference TRBV9 and TRBJ2-3, the CDR3 gives the full variable domain: DSGVTQTPKHLITATGQRVTLRCSPRSGDLSVYWYQQSLDQGLQFLIQYYNGEERAKGNILERFSAQQFPDLHSELNLSSLELGDSALYFCASTPSSTATDTQYFGPGTRLTVL.

This chain uses TRBV7-9 with TRBJ2-1; 8 bases line up with TRBD2. With V trimmed by 9 bases and J by 9 bases, 19 bases remained unmatched. The CDR3 is 16 residues long. Germline V lookup: CDR1 SEHNR, CDR2 FQNEAQ (reference sequence). This CDR3 is CASPIGTGLVGGEQFF. CDR3 in DNA: TGTGCCAGTCCGATAGGAACGGGACTAGTTGGAGGTGAGCAGTTCTTC.

In nucleotides, the CDR3 is TGTGCCGGCCGTGCGGGCAGCTATGGCTACACCTTC. Translated: CAGRAGSYGYTF. The genes are TRBV5-4 and TRBJ1-2, with D hard to call. Trimming pared 10 bases from V and 4 bases from J, leaving 14 bases between. Looked up from germline, CDR1 is SGHNT and CDR2 is YYREEE (reference sequence). CDR3 length: 12 residues.

V and J are TRBV2 and TRBJ2-1; the D is unclear. The CDR3 has 12 residues. The V end lost 6 bases, the J end lost 5 bases, and 8 bases lay between the germline ends. CDR1 is SNHLY, CDR2 FYNNEI, per germline. The CDR3 DNA is TGTGCCAGCAGGTACATTCACAATGAGCAGTTCTTC. It is translated as CASRYIHNEQFF. Full variable domain (remainder filled in from reference TRBV2 and TRBJ2-1): EPEVTQTPSHQVTQMGQEVILRCVPISNHLYFYWYRQILGQKVEFLVSFYNNEISEKSEIFDDQFSVERPDGSNFTLKIRSTKLEDSAMYFCASRYIHNEQFFGPGTRLTVL.

This clone was counted once. The V gene is TRBV27, the J gene TRBJ2-4; 7 positions match TRBD1. Per the germline V gene, CDR1 is MNHEY and CDR2 is SMNVEV (reference sequence). The CDR3 is 15 residues long. Germline trimming cut 5 bases from V and 3 bases from J; bases unmatched to any gene: 7. The CDR3: CASSPGQTFKNIQYF. The CDR3 DNA follows: TGTGCCAGCAGTCCGGGACAGACTTTCAAAAACATTCAGTACTTC.

J is TRBJ1-5 and V is TRBV28; D not certain. V lost 3 bases and J 2 bases, leaving 11 bases between the germline ends. Germline CDR1 MDHEN, CDR2 SYDVKM. The CDR3 loop spans 15 amino acids. Here the CDR3 reads CASSFWGFGNQPQHF. The CDR3, as DNA: TGTGCCAGCAGTTTCTGGGGATTCGGCAATCAGCCCCAGCATTTT.

A few counts support this clone. This chain uses TRBV27 with TRBJ2-7, with TRBD1 as a possible D gene (5 bases). V was clipped by 3 bases and J by 5 bases, with 14 bases between them. In germline, CDR1 is MNHEY, CDR2 SMNVEV (reference sequence). The CDR3 extends over 14 amino acids. CDR3 nucleotide sequence: TGTGCCAGCAGTTTCGGAAGGGGTGGGAACGAGCAGTACTTC. This sequence encodes CASSFGRGGNEQYF.

The chain is built from TRBV5-1 and TRBJ2-7; tentative D call: TRBD2 (6 bases). Per the germline V gene, CDR1 is SGHRS and CDR2 is YFSETQ. The CDR3 consists of 15 residues. V gave up 2 bases and J gave up 3 bases, with 15 bases separating them. The CDR3 spells CASSLNGGAGYEQYF. In DNA, the CDR3 is TGCGCCAGCAGCTTAAACGGGGGAGCGGGCTACGAGCAGTACTTC.

The V gene is TRBV19, the J gene TRBJ1-5; D call uncertain. The CDR3 spans 14 residues. Looked up from germline, CDR1 is LNHDA and CDR2 is SQIVND (reference sequence). Trimming stripped 9 bases from V and 5 bases from J, with 17 bases between. The CDR3 here is CASRGPGQYQPQHF. CDR3 coding DNA: TGTGCCAGCCGAGGCCCAGGTCAATATCAGCCCCAGCATTTT.

The chain recombines TRBV27 with TRBJ2-1; unclear D gene. This CDR3 has 15 amino acids. V was shortened by 4 bases and J by 4 bases, with 14 bases between the two germline ends. Germline CDR1 and CDR2: MNHEY and SMNVEV (reference sequence). The CDR3 spells CASSSPRHLYNEQFF. The DNA of the CDR3 is TGTGCCAGCAGTTCCCCCCGACACCTATACAATGAGCAGTTCTTC.

This chain links TRBV5-1 with TRBJ2-5; TRBD1 aligns across 9 bases. From germline, CDR1 is SGHRS and CDR2 YFSETQ. V lost 3 bases and J lost 5; bases outside the gene matches: 5. CDR3 length: 14 amino acids. The CDR3 nucleotides read TGCGCCAGCAGCTACGGGACAGGGCGTGAGACCCAGTACTTC. Translation: CASSYGTGRETQYF.

This chain links TRBV5-1 with TRBJ2-2, with D possibly being TRBD1 or TRBD2 (5 bases each). V lost 0 bases and J lost 4, with 10 bases in between. The CDR3 is 15 amino acids. In germline, CDR1 is SGHRS, CDR2 YFSETQ. CDR3 bases: TGCGCCAGCAGCTTGGCCGTGGGGACCACCGGGGAGCTGTTTTTT. Its translation: CASSLAVGTTGELFF.

The chain recombines TRBV29-1 with TRBJ2-2, with D possibly called TRBD1 or TRBD2 (6 bases each). Germline CDR1 SQVTM, CDR2 ANQGSEA. The CDR3 totals 14 residues. The V and J ends lost 4 bases and 4 bases respectively, with 13 bases between them. CDR3 region: CSVGRGSGTGELFF. CDR3 coding DNA: TGCAGCGTTGGGAGGGGGTCGGGCACCGGGGAGCTGTTTTTT.